This T cell receptor beta chain was captured by sequencing in a study of patients and donors after allogeneic stem cell transplantation. The ends were cut back, 3 bases at V and 2 bases at J, with 8 bases in the middle. This CDR3 has 13 amino acids. CDR1 KGHSH and CDR2 LQKENI come from the germline V gene. TCRdb itself ran the RT-PCR reads through MiXCR, one entry per CDR3 protein. The sample lists approximately 1,500 distinct CDR3 sequences, approximately 3.5% occurring once. This clonotype is deemed medium-sized. The receptor comes from a human donor who was either an allogeneic HSCT recipient or a stem cell or donor lymphocyte infusion donor (not recorded which). It is not recorded whose cells these are; they may come from a transplant donor. J is TRBJ2-7 and V is TRBV18, with D maybe TRBD2 (5 bases). Sequenced material: blood, either unsorted or a sorted T cell fraction (not recorded which). DNA of the CDR3: TGTGCCAGCTCACCGGGAGAAGCCTACGAGCAGTACTTC. Its translation is CASSPGEAYEQYF.